The sequence of this T cell receptor beta chain was determined in a study of CD8 T cells in Susac syndrome. With random hexamers, reverse transcription was performed on about 0.5 to 1 ug of RNA. Amplification of TCR beta CDR3 across 54 Vbeta and 13 Jbeta was performed with immunoSEQ multiplex PCR. MiXCR, applied by TCRdb to the immunoSEQ multiplex PCR reads, yields one record per CDR3 protein. The profile shows around 130,000 distinct CDR3 sequences, under 95% of them singletons. TEMRA cells were FACS-enriched, with CD8+ and CD4+ T cells isolated negatively. Germline-derived CDR1 and CDR2 are SGHDT and YYEEEE. The CDR3 extends over 15 amino acids. Unmatched junction bases numbered 5, after V lost 0 bases and J lost 6 bases.

This receptor was identified in a human donor with multiple sclerosis. Input material: CD8+ T cells from PBMCs. The rearrangement joins TRBV5-6 to TRBJ2-1, with 8 bases lining up with TRBD2. The chain's CDR3 is CASSLGTSLANEQFF. CDR3 DNA sequence: TGTGCCAGCAGCTTGGGGACTAGCCTGGCCAATGAGCAGTTCTTC.